This entry describes one T cell receptor beta chain. This clone has only a few counts. Its cognate antigen has yet to be identified. Base qualities were left out, and no much larger clone turns up one base away. The CDR3 holds 16 amino acids from the cysteine to the phenylalanine. Solely the CDR3 DNA is kept, with 48 bases framed from the first base. From a lookup of the germline V gene, CDR1 and CDR2 are SGHAT and FQNNGV. V is reduced by 3 bases and J by 3 bases, leaving a spacing of 18 bases between them. The data originate from a study of shared clonotypes between healthy human individuals (dated by TCRdb to the early 2020s). Regarding the complete study: The cohort comprised two women and three men aged 18 to 49 years. To estimate repertoire size and how much clonotype sharing occurs between individuals, the study deeply sequenced the blood TCR repertoires of about five healthy adults. Different laboratories and diverse techniques were used to prepare libraries and sequence TCR repertoires, to increase sequencing depth and limit assay-specific biases. Each donor's leukapheresis produced roughly between roughly 0.9 and 9 billion PBMCs. For each donor, three plates each were used for CD4 naive and CD4 memory, two plates were used for CD8 naive, and one plate was used for CD8 memory.

Donors were healthy HIV-negative adults with no recently reported acute infections or vaccinations. Every donor was a Caucasian adult living in Nashville, Tennessee, USA. CD4+ T cells were enriched by magnetic negative selection; naive cells were then positively selected on CD45RA, and the negative fraction formed the memory subset. Blood was collected by leukapheresis, and PBMCs were isolated by Ficoll-Histopaque density gradient centrifugation and then cryopreserved in liquid nitrogen vapor phase. Purity and quantity of every magnetically sorted T cell population were checked by analytical flow cytometry. Genomic DNA was isolated from every sorted fraction and measured by UV absorbance on a Nanodrop 2000c. TCR CDR3 regions were amplified from genomic DNA by multiplex PCR using the deep immunoSEQ assay. Extracted genomic DNA from each cell subset was spread evenly across all wells of several immunoSEQ 96-well plates, with each plate serving as a replicate. Each replicate PCR for sorted subsets received 150 to 250 ng genomic DNA, equal to 28,000 or so T cell genomes. The purified libraries were quantified using a Qubit 3.0 fluorometer, sized with a Bioanalyzer 2100, and then quantified again using the KAPA Library Quantification kit. Each immunoSEQ 96-well plate was sequenced on its own single-read 150-cycle Illumina NextSeq 550 flow cell. As for the authors' bioinformatics: Because only junctional sequences without quality scores were contained in the immunoSEQ output, filtering matching that applied to full-length reads could not be performed. Sequences were annotated with PyIR, a Python wrapper for IgBLAST v1.9, using IMGT germline references to assign V/J genes and CDR3. Reads with weak V/J assignments (E-value above 1e-6), missing CDR3, stop codons, out-of-frame junctions, or ambiguous translated residues were removed. V3J clonotypes were defined by identical inferred V gene, J gene, and CDR3 amino acid sequence. Percentage overlap between repertoires was calculated by dividing the number of shared unique clonotypes by the size of the smaller repertoire. Richness of each repertoire was evaluated using RTK rarefaction, the Chao1 estimator, and Recon v2.1 estimates of unobserved clonotypes. OLGA was used to compute generation probabilities for all TCRbeta clonotypes that the gDNA method yielded from several donors. TCRdb took over this immuneACCESS table, retaining in-frame rearrangements with V and J assigned. Such tables are incomplete; in checked studies, under half of the missing clones stem from an unresolved V gene, and the remainder is unexplained. Clone size and the V and J calls come from that table; the DNA yielded D and trimming. Within this sample are roughly 700,000 clones, with 74% of them counted one time only. Of the sample, roughly 1.7% is held by the ten largest clones.

The study at large found these results: Only blood was sampled, and tissue TCR repertoires likely differ from those in blood. Incomplete sequencing was indicated by rarefaction of sorted-subset datasets, despite the large sequencing depth. The small number of donors limited the genetic and exposure-history diversity represented. When a few donors were compared, the shared fraction of clonotypes was about 5.2% for naive CD4, 3.5% to 4% for naive CD8, about 2.4% for memory CD4, and less than 0.45% for memory CD8. Naive subsets generally had larger estimated clonotype richness than memory subsets did. Compared with non-shared clonotypes, the clonotypes found in all four sorted-subset donors had higher generation probabilities. Pairwise subsampling led to the expectation that sequencing depth would affect the degree of clonotype sharing among donors.

The sequence was collected from a woman in her 30s in good health. Sample: memory CD4+ T cells sorted from blood. The cell subset or site label here, explained by the study, means: CD45RA-negative fraction. The V gene is TRBV11-2 and the J gene is TRBJ2-7; TRBD1 is possibly the D segment (6 matching bases). The CDR3 region has the sequence CASSLEQGAGHYEQYF. The sequenced DNA is TGTGCCAGCAGCTTGGAACAGGGCGCCGGGCACTACGAGCAGTACTTC.